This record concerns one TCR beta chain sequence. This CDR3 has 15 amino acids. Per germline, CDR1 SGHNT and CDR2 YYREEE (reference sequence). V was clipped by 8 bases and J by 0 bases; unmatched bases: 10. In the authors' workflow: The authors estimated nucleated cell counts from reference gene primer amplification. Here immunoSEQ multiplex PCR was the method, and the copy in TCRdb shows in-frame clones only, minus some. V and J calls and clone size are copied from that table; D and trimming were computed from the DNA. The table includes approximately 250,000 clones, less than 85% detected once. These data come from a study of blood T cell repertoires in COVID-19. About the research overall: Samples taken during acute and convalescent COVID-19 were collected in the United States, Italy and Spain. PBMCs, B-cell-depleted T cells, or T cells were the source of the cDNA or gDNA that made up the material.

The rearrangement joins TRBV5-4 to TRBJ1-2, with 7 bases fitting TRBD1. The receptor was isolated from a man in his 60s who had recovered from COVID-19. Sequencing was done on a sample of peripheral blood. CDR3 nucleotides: TGTGCCAGTACCGAGGACAGGCGACCTAACTATGGCTACACCTTC. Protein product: CASTEDRRPNYGYTF.